This entry lists 14 T cell receptor beta chains sequenced from one sample in a study of technical replicates of blood from a handful of donors. Libraries were prepared by immunoSEQ multiplex PCR; TCRdb keeps only in-frame clonotypes and omits some of them. The sample has about 59,000 clones, about 94% seen once. Sequencing was carried out using PBMCs. These receptors were collected from a human donor in good health. Some clones in this sample may be carry-over from other donors' samples.

V gene TRBV7-3 combines with J gene TRBJ2-1; TRBD2 matches at 9 bases. The CDR3 length is 16 residues. The ends lost 2 bases at V and 0 bases at J; junction bases unmatched: 2. Germline CDR1 and CDR2: SGHTA and FQGTGA. The CDR3 DNA follows: TGTGCCAGCAGCTTAGGCGGGAGGGGCTCCTACAATGAGCAGTTCTTC. Amino acid sequence: CASSLGGRGSYNEQFF. The full variable domain, completed using reference TRBV7-3 and TRBJ2-1, is GAGVSQTPSNKVTEKGKYVELRCDPISGHTALYWYRQSLGQGPEFLIYFQGTGAADDSGLPNDRFFAVRPEGSVSTLKIQRTERGDSAVYLCASSLGGRGSYNEQFFGPGTRLTVL.

V gene TRBV2 combines with J gene TRBJ2-2; D not certain. The germline V gene has CDR1 SNHLY and CDR2 FYNNEI. CDR3 length equals 14 residues. V gave up 2 bases and J gave up 5 bases, with 9 bases separating them. CDR3: CASSENLRTGELFF. The DNA of the CDR3 is TGTGCCAGCAGTGAAAACTTGAGGACCGGGGAGCTGTTTTTT.

The table lists this clone with a count of one. The genes are TRBV5-4 and TRBJ2-2; possible D gene TRBD1, 6 bases. V was trimmed by 4 bases and J by 3 bases, leaving 10 bases between them. CDR3 length equals 14 residues. From germline, CDR1 is SGHNT and CDR2 YYREEE (reference sequence). CDR3 sequence: CASSRTEYTGELFF. CDR3 nucleotides: TGTGCCAGCAGCCGGACAGAGTACACCGGGGAGCTGTTTTTT.

The CDR3 nucleotides read TGTGCCAGCAGTTACTCGGAGGGGCAGGGCGAGCAGTACTTC. It specifies CASSYSEGQGEQYF. The chain combines TRBV6-5 with TRBJ2-7, with a possible D match to TRBD2 (6 bases). V was cut by 0 bases and J by 6 bases, with 12 bases left in between. This CDR3 spans 14 amino acids. Looked up from germline, CDR1 is MNHEY and CDR2 is SVGAGI.

The gene calls are TRBV7-8 and TRBJ1-5; tentatively, D is TRBD1 (6 bases). Deletions cut 3 bases from V and 6 bases from J, with 15 bases between. The germline gives CDR1 SGHVS, CDR2 FQNEAQ. The CDR3 extends over 15 amino acids. In nucleotides, the CDR3 is TGTGCCAGCAGCTTGGGGGCCGATAGAAGTCAGCCCCAGCATTTT. Translation gives CASSLGADRSQPQHF.

The chain is built from TRBV2 and TRBJ2-7, with 8 bases lining up with TRBD1. With V trimmed by 9 bases and J by 1 base, 17 bases remained unmatched. This CDR3 contains 17 residues. Germline-derived CDR1 and CDR2 are SNHLY and FYNNEI. The CDR3: CASLQSTGEASSYEQYF. CDR3 bases: TGTGCCAGTTTACAATCGACAGGGGAGGCTAGTTCCTACGAGCAGTACTTC.

CDR3 nucleotide sequence: TGTGCCATCAGTGTTGCAGGGGGCGGAAACACCATATATTTT. Translated, it gives CAISVAGGGNTIYF. V gene TRBV10-3 combines with J gene TRBJ1-3, with 8 bases identical to TRBD1. J was trimmed by 4 bases and V by 4 bases; bases with no gene match: 3. Germline CDR1 is ENHRY and CDR2 is SYGVKD. This CDR3 is 14 amino acids long.

The chain uses TRBV10-3 and TRBJ1-2; 8 bases line up with TRBD1. The J segment lost 7 bases and the V segment lost 4 bases, leaving 2 bases of the junction unmatched. CDR3 length equals 12 residues. Germline V gene data show CDR1 as ENHRY and CDR2 as SYGVKD. Here the CDR3 DNA reads TGTGCCATCAGTGCAGGGGGCGGTGGCTACACCTTC. Protein sequence: CAISAGGGGYTF.

V is TRBV2 and J is TRBJ1-1; the D is unclear. The V gene's germline CDR1 is SNHLY and CDR2 FYNNEI. V lost 7 bases and J lost 5, with 8 bases in between. The CDR3 has 11 residues. The CDR3 DNA sequence: TGTGCCAGCACGAGGAGGACTGAAGCTTTCTTT. This encodes CASTRRTEAFF. Variable domain in full (rest from reference TRBV2 and TRBJ1-1): EPEVTQTPSHQVTQMGQEVILRCVPISNHLYFYWYRQILGQKVEFLVSFYNNEISEKSEIFDDQFSVERPDGSNFTLKIRSTKLEDSAMYFCASTRRTEAFFGQGTRLTVV.

The chain carries TRBV11-2 and TRBJ2-7; possibly TRBD2 for D (5 bases). V was clipped by 1 base and J by 7 bases, with 8 bases between them. The CDR3 extends over 12 amino acids. Germline values: CDR1 SGHAT, CDR2 FQNNGV. DNA of the CDR3: TGTGCCAGCAGCTTAGTCACGGGGGAGCAGTACTTC. It is translated as CASSLVTGEQYF.

V gene TRBV6-5 combines with J gene TRBJ1-1, with unresolved D. The germline gives CDR1 MNHEY, CDR2 SVGAGI. This CDR3 has 15 amino acids. Trimming pared 2 bases from V and 0 bases from J, leaving 10 bases between. The CDR3 region has the DNA TGTGCCAGCAGTTACGGGCGCAGACTGAACACTGAAGCTTTCTTT. It translates to CASSYGRRLNTEAFF.

This rearrangement joins TRBV7-2 to TRBJ1-4; D gene ambiguous. The ends were cut back, 1 base at V and 11 bases at J, with 11 bases in the middle. The germline CDR1 and CDR2 sequences are SGHTA and FQGNSA. CDR3 length equals 13 residues. The CDR3 loop is CASSLGHGGKLFF. The CDR3 bases are TGTGCCAGCAGCTTAGGACACGGCGGGAAACTGTTTTTT.

The V and J genes are TRBV10-3 and TRBJ2-7; possibly TRBD1 for D (5 bases). The V end was cut by 3 bases, the J end by 4 bases, with 7 bases between. The germline V gene has CDR1 ENHRY and CDR2 SYGVKD. The CDR3 spans 12 residues. The CDR3 DNA reads as TGTGCCATCAGTGAATCAGGGTACGAGCAGTACTTC. Translation gives CAISESGYEQYF.

The chain carries TRBV5-5 and TRBJ1-5, with 9 positions matching TRBD1. Trimming at V came to 0 bases and at J to 2 bases, leaving 0 bases not matched to a gene. The CDR3 totals 15 residues. CDR1 SGHKS and CDR2 YYEKEE come from the germline V gene (reference sequence). CDR3 protein: CASSLGQGGNQPQHF. In nucleotides, the CDR3 is TGTGCCAGCAGCTTGGGACAGGGGGGCAATCAGCCCCAGCATTTT.